The entry below describes one TCR beta chain. These data are taken from a study of PD-L1 blockade in urothelial cancer. On the study more broadly: Twenty-five of 29 patients were males with bladder-origin urothelial cancer.

Each patient's cancer was a locally advanced or metastatic urothelial carcinoma. The germline V gene has CDR1 SGHRS and CDR2 YFSETQ. V shed 5 bases, J shed 5 bases, and the junction held 8 bases outside the gene matches. This CDR3 has 15 residues. Here immunoSEQ multiplex PCR was the method, and the copy in TCRdb shows in-frame clones only, minus some. The sample has more than 70,000 clones; roughly 89% are singletons. Sequenced material: PBMCs, taken around atezolizumab (anti-PD-L1) treatment. This receptor was identified in a man aged 55 to 69 with urothelial cancer. J is TRBJ1-1 and V is TRBV5-1; 11 bases match TRBD1. CDR3 sequence reads: CASSPGGTGGTEAFF. The CDR3, as DNA: TGCGCCAGCAGTCCCGGGGGGACAGGGGGTACTGAAGCTTTCTTT. The complete variable domain, with remaining parts taken from reference TRBV5-1 and TRBJ1-1, reads KAGVTQTPRYLIKTRGQQVTLSCSPISGHRSVSWYQQTPGQGLQFLFEYFSETQRNKGNFPGRFSGRQFSNSRSEMNVSTLELGDSALYLCASSPGGTGGTEAFFGQGTRLTVV.